What follows are 6 T cell receptor beta chains derived from one specimen sequenced in a study of beta chain features in type 1 diabetes. TCRB transcripts that were expressed got sequenced, as all of the isolated RNA had been reverse transcribed. TCRdb's table, derived via immunoSEQ multiplex PCR, lists solely in-frame clones and lacks some. The table has about 350,000 clones, roughly a fifth seen once; the top ten hold under 0.05%. The sample comprised naive CD4+ T cells from blood. The receptors shown here come from a woman aged 18-29 years in good health.

The chain carries TRBV29-1 and TRBJ2-1; D possibly corresponds to TRBD1 (6 bases). The CDR3 is made up of 17 amino acids. Looked up from germline, CDR1 is SQVTM and CDR2 is ANQGSEA. Trimming stripped 2 bases from V and 8 bases from J, with 25 bases between. This CDR3 is CSVEKDSGRWAQDEQFF. CDR3 nucleotides: TGCAGCGTTGAAAAGGACAGCGGTCGCTGGGCACAGGATGAGCAGTTCTTC.

Only a few counts were recorded for this clone. The chain links TRBV7-9 to TRBJ1-1; D not resolved. The V end was cut by 4 bases, the J end by 2 bases, with 11 bases between. The CDR3 is made up of 14 amino acids. Germline V gene sequence: CDR1 SEHNR, CDR2 FQNEAQ (reference sequence). The CDR3 DNA follows: TGTGCCAGCAGCTCCCGTGGGAGAAACACTGAAGCTTTCTTT. It yields the protein CASSSRGRNTEAFF.

In this sample, this clone turned up a few times. The chain links TRBV6-5 to TRBJ1-1; unclear D gene. CDR3 size: 11 residues. The V gene's germline CDR1 is MNHEY and CDR2 SVGAGI. V was trimmed by 6 bases and J by 1 base, leaving 3 bases between them. The CDR3 bases are TGTGCCAGCAGCGGGAACACTGAAGCTTTCTTT. Amino acids: CASSGNTEAFF.

The chain recombines TRBV7-2 with TRBJ2-5; D gene unclear. The CDR3 length is 12 residues. CDR1 and CDR2 (germline): SGHTA, FQGNSA. V shed 4 bases and J shed 2 bases, with 5 bases lying between them. The CDR3 DNA reads TGTGCCAGCAGCTCCCAACAAGAGACCCAGTACTTC. As protein: CASSSQQETQYF.

This chain uses TRBV9 with TRBJ2-5; 8 nucleotides match TRBD2. V lost 4 bases, J lost 2 bases, and 10 bases stayed unmatched. Germline CDR1 SGDLS, CDR2 YYNGEE. This CDR3 comprises 16 residues. CDR3 coding DNA: TGTGCCAGCAGCTCCGCCCGTACTAGCGGACAAGAGACCCAGTACTTC. As protein: CASSSARTSGQETQYF.

V usage is TRBV25-1 and J usage is TRBJ2-1, with a tentative D call TRBD2 (5 bases). Trimming took 5 bases from V and 6 from J, leaving 11 bases between them. The CDR3 is 13 amino acids. The germline gives CDR1 MGHDK, CDR2 SYGVNS. For the CDR3, the DNA is TGTGCCAGCAGTTCGGGGTTCGGCAATGAGCAGTTCTTC. Residues: CASSSGFGNEQFF.